The 7 T cell receptor beta chains below were found in one sample sequenced in a study of OX40 agonist ivuxolimab in advanced cancers. Data came from immunoSEQ multiplex PCR; TCRdb stores just in-frame clones and leaves some out. The table lists about 27,000 clones, about 76% of them singletons, with around 32% in the top ten. This specimen was CD4+ or CD8+ T cells sorted from blood, taken in a trial of the OX40 agonist ivuxolimab. Receptors were obtained from an adult with an advanced solid tumor such as melanoma, head and neck, liver or kidney cancer.

The chain recombines TRBV4-1 with TRBJ2-7; 8 nucleotides line up with TRBD1. This CDR3 comprises 18 residues. With 4 bases clipped from V and 4 bases from J, the junction kept 18 bases outside the gene matches. CDR1 is MGHRA and CDR2 is YSYEKL in the germline V gene. The chain's CDR3 is CASSPGGTGGLAVYEQYF. CDR3 DNA sequence: TGCGCCAGCAGCCCCGGGGGAACAGGGGGTCTAGCCGTTTACGAGCAGTACTTC.

The V and J genes are TRBV4-1 and TRBJ2-3, with 12 positions matching TRBD2. CDR1 MGHRA and CDR2 YSYEKL come from the germline V gene. The V gene end was trimmed by 1 base and the J gene end by 14 bases; junction bases not matched to a gene: 4. The CDR3 is made up of 13 amino acids. As DNA, the CDR3 is TGCGCCAGCAGCCAAGGGACTAGCGGGGATCTGTATTTT. Its protein is CASSQGTSGDLYF.

The V gene is TRBV5-6, the J gene TRBJ1-5, with D maybe TRBD1 (5 bases). This CDR3 contains 14 residues. The germline V gene has CDR1 SGHDT and CDR2 YYEEEE. Deletions cut 3 bases from V and 4 bases from J, with 11 bases between. The CDR3 nucleotides are TGTGCCAGCAGCTACGGCAGGGTGAATCAGCCCCAGCATTTT. It yields the protein CASSYGRVNQPQHF.

This clone was observed once. The chain has TRBV4-2 and TRBJ2-7, with D unresolved. The germline CDR1 and CDR2 sequences are LGHNA and YNFKEQ. CDR3 length: 16 amino acids. Trimming took off 0 bases at V and 6 bases at J, with 18 bases between the two ends. CDR3 in DNA: TGTGCCAGCAGCCAAGATTTGGAGTCCCCCGGGCGCGAGCAGTACTTC. Its protein is CASSQDLESPGREQYF.

This chain joins TRBV25-1 and TRBJ1-3, with a tentative D call TRBD1 (6 bases). Trimming shortened V by 0 bases and J by 3 bases, and 6 bases separated the two germline ends. The CDR3 runs 14 residues. From germline, CDR1 is MGHDK and CDR2 SYGVNS. The CDR3 is CASSEYRGGNTIYF. In DNA, the CDR3 is TGTGCCAGCAGTGAATACAGGGGTGGAAACACCATATATTTT.

The chain uses TRBV27 and TRBJ2-3, with a tentative D call TRBD1 (6 bases). V dropped 5 bases and J dropped 6 bases, with 12 bases sitting between them. Germline V gives CDR1 MNHEY, CDR2 SMNVEV (reference sequence). This CDR3 spans 13 amino acids. The CDR3 protein is CASSPQGPDTQYF. Written as DNA, the CDR3 is TGTGCCAGCAGTCCACAGGGTCCCGATACGCAGTATTTT.

The chain couples TRBV13 to TRBJ2-7; D may match TRBD1 or TRBD2 (5 bases each). With 0 bases removed from V and 6 bases from J, the gap between germline ends came to 15 bases. Germline V gene lookup returns CDR1 PRHDT and CDR2 FYEKMQ (reference sequence). CDR3 length: 15 residues. CDR3 sequence (DNA): TGTGCCAGCAGCTTAGGCCCGGGGACGGAACGCGAGCAGTACTTC. Its translation is CASSLGPGTEREQYF.